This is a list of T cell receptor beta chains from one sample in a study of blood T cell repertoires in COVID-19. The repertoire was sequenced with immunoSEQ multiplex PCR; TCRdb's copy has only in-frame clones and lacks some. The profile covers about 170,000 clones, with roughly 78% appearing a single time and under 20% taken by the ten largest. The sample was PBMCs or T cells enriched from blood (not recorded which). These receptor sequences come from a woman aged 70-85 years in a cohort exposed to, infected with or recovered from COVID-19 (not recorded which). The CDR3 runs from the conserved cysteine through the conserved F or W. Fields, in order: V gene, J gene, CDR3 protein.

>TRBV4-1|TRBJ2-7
CASSQPVARGSSYEQYF
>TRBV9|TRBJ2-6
CASSVGQGGSGANVLTF
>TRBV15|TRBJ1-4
CATSRVKGEGEKLFF
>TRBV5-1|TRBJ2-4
CASSLEAGSENIQYF
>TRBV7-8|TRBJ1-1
CASSPTLVGTEAFF
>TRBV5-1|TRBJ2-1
CASSLGADNEQFF
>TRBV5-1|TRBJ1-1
CASRPWGLGGTEAFF
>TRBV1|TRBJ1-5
CTSSQEGSEGDRGSQPQHF
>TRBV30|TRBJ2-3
CAWSEQVTDTQYF
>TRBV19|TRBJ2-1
CASSPIAGGYNEQFF
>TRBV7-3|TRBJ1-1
CASSPQAIMNTEAFF
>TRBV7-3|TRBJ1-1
CASSLTGLAEAFF